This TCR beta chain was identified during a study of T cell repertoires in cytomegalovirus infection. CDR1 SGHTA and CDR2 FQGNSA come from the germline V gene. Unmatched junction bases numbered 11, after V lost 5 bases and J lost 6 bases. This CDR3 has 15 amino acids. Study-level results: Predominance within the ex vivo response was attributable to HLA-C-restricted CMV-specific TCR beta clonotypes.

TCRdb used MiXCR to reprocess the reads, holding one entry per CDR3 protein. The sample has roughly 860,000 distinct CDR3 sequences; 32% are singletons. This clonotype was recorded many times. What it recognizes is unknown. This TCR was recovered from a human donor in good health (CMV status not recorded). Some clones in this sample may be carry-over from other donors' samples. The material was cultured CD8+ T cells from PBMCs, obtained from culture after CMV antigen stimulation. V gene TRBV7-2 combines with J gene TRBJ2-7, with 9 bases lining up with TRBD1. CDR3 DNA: TGTGCCAGCAGCCGGACGGACAGGGGCCTACGCGAGCAGTACTTC. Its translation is CASSRTDRGLREQYF.